These T cell receptor beta chains were read from a single sample in a study of T cell responses to AZD1222 COVID-19 vaccine. The protocol was immunoSEQ multiplex PCR, while the TCRdb copy is restricted to in-frame clones and leaves out a portion. The table lists some 130,000 clones, approximately 88% of them singletons. Sequenced here: peripheral blood, sampled on day 0 of AZD1222 vaccination. All receptors come from an adult in good health. The CDR3 runs from the conserved cysteine through the conserved F or W. The order of the fields is J gene, V gene, CDR3 protein.

TRBJ2-1	TRBV24-1	CATSDPTGPEHNEQFF
TRBJ2-3	TRBV7-2	CASSLAQDSTDTQYF
TRBJ1-4	TRBV7-9	CASSRPATNEKLFF
TRBJ1-5	TRBV18	CASSRGRDQPQHF
TRBJ1-1	TRBV7-9	CASSYDLREAFF
TRBJ2-3	TRBV12-5	CASGLGLLSTDTQYF
TRBJ1-2	TRBV5-6	CASRSLRDSNYGYTF
TRBJ2-1	TRBV6-5	CASTQTRGHEQFF
TRBJ2-1	TRBV12-5	CASGPDPSSYNEQFF
TRBJ1-1	TRBV4-2	CASSQVNPRVTEAFF
TRBJ1-1	TRBV28	CASSSRRAKEAFF
TRBJ2-5	TRBV10-3	CASRDSEETQYF
TRBJ1-2	TRBV7-8	CASSFAGGGANYGYTF
TRBJ1-4	TRBV4-1	CASSPPDRKELFF
TRBJ1-5	TRBV30	CAWSGGNSNQPQHF
TRBJ1-4	TRBV11-2	CASSLAYPGQLTINEKLFF
TRBJ2-7	TRBV7-9	CASSLSVSGQGTYEQYF
TRBJ1-6	TRBV5-4	CASSRGESSYNSPLHF
TRBJ1-5	TRBV7-9	CASSLEGEQPQHF
TRBJ2-2	TRBV3-1/TRBV3-2	CASSRGTGANTGELFF
TRBJ2-5	TRBV9	CASSDNGVAGTGQETQYF
TRBJ1-4	TRBV3-1/TRBV3-2	CASSPGGDEKLFF
TRBJ1-2	TRBV3-1/TRBV3-2	CASSLPRGSFAGYTF
TRBJ2-7	TRBV5-1	CASSLGGQEPEQYF
TRBJ2-2	TRBV5-6	CASSWGLESTGELFF
TRBJ1-3	TRBV2	CASGQTVIGTIYF
TRBJ1-2	TRBV23-1	CASSQWGTGSDTF
TRBJ2-3	TRBV27	CASWSPRVGTDTQYF
TRBJ2-3	TRBV4-1	CASSQGLGDTQYF
TRBJ1-1	TRBV5-4	CASSSKDRVTNTEAFF
TRBJ2-1	TRBV6-1	CASSDQAGGYNEQFF
TRBJ1-1	TRBV12-3/TRBV12-4	CASSLDLNTEAFF
TRBJ1-2	TRBV7-9	CASSLLTPGQGSGYTF
TRBJ1-6	TRBV27	CASSLYRGGPPLHF
TRBJ1-3	TRBV7-3	CASSEGPSGNTIYF
TRBJ2-1	TRBV7-2	CASSAYLAGGSNEQFF
TRBJ2-1	TRBV6-1	CASETGGTVYEQFF
TRBJ2-1	TRBV2	CASSEEGREQFF
TRBJ2-7	TRBV7-9	CASSFAEGEQYF
TRBJ1-4	TRBV9	CASSGRDSKGEKLFF
TRBJ1-2	TRBV5-4	CASSLYTSNYGYTF
TRBJ2-3	TRBV2	CASSVIVPRTDTQYF
TRBJ1-5	TRBV19	CASTRSQTWPQHF
TRBJ2-7	TRBV6-2/TRBV6-3	CASSQQGGEQYF
TRBJ1-6	TRBV5-6	CASSSRKRFNSPLHF
TRBJ1-5	TRBV2	CASSEGGWGPQHF